This TCR beta chain was obtained from a study of human T cells and chemical hapten exposure. Note on this clonotype: Its antigen is still unknown.

Noted time point: patch test 3, about 24 weeks after DPC sensitization. As to treatment: therapeutic diphenylcyclopropenone sensitization with weekly scalp DPC. TCRdb reprocessed the RACE reads with MiXCR, giving one entry per CDR3 protein. This sample has around 200,000 distinct CDR3 sequences, with about 25% found just once. Between the trimmed V and J ends, which lost 5 bases and 3 bases, there was a span of 5 bases. Per the germline V gene, CDR1 is MDHEN and CDR2 is SYDVKM. The CDR3 spans 13 residues. Study conclusions and caveats: Counts of TCRs above 1 in 1000 frequency stayed unchanged with DPC sensitization.

Material: whole blood, obtained in connection with sensitization to the hapten diphenylcyclopropenone (DPC). This clonotype was sampled from a woman in her forties with alopecia areata. Some clones in this sample may be carry-over from other donors' samples. The genes are TRBV28 and TRBJ1-6; no firm D call. CDR3 residues: CASSPYYNSPLHF. CDR3 coding DNA: TGTGCCAGCAGTCCGTACTATAATTCACCCCTCCACTTT.